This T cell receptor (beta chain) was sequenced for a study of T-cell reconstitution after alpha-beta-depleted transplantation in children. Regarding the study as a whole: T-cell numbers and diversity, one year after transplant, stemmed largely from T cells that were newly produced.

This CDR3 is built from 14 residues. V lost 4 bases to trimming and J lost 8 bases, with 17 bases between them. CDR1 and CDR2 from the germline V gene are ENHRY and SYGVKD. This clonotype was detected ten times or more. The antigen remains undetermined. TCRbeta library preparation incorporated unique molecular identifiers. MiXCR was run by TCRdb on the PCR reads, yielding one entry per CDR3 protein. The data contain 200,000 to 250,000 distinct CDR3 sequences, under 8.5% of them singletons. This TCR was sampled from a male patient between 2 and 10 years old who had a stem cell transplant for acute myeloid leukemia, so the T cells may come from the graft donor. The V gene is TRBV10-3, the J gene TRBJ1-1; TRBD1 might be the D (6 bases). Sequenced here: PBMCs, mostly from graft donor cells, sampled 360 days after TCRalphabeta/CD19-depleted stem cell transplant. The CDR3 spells CAISAVTGAPEAFF. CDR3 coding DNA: TGTGCCATCAGTGCAGTCACGGGGGCGCCGGAAGCTTTCTTT.